The 30 T cell receptor beta chains below come from one sample, sequenced in a study of chronic HIV infection and antiretroviral therapy. TCRdb recomputed calls from the 5' RACE reads with MiXCR, one row per CDR3 protein. The sample has about 38,000 distinct CDR3 sequences, 8.2% seen once. The sequencing input was peripheral blood. The receptor set was obtained from an adult who had HIV and had not received antiretroviral therapy, or was an uninfected healthy control (not recorded which).

Only a few counts were recorded for this clonotype. This chain uses TRBV4-3 with TRBJ2-1, with 12 bases fitting TRBD2. Germline lookup yields CDR1 LGHNA and CDR2 YSLEER. V shed 1 base, J shed 6 bases, and the junction held 1 base outside the gene matches. The CDR3 covers 15 residues. Here the CDR3 DNA reads TGCGCCAGCAGCCAAGGGACTAGCGGGATCAATGAGCAGTTCTTC. Translation gives CASSQGTSGINEQFF.

This clonotype was counted ten times or more. This rearrangement joins TRBV21-1 to TRBJ2-7; the table's TRBD1 call for D was not verified on the DNA. TRBV21-1 is a pseudogene. The CDR3 runs to 16 residues. The CDR3 nucleotides read TGTGCCAGCAGTATCCCGAGGGGACAGGGATGGTACGAGCAGTACTTC. Translated: CASSIPRGQGWYEQYF.

This clonotype was detected only a few times. This chain uses TRBV4-1 with TRBJ2-1, with 14 bases aligning to TRBD2. The junction had 5 bases not matched to a gene; V was cut back by 4 bases and J by 9 bases. This CDR3 contains 15 residues. Germline lookup yields CDR1 MGHRA and CDR2 YSYEKL. DNA for the CDR3: TGCGCCAGCAGCCCGGGACTAGCGGGAGCGGTTGAGCAGTTCTTC. Translated, it gives CASSPGLAGAVEQFF.

V gene TRBV10-3 combines with J gene TRBJ2-7; D is perhaps TRBD2 (6 bases). The germline V gene encodes CDR1 ENHRY and CDR2 SYGVKD. The CDR3 runs to 15 residues. Trimming took off 3 bases at V and 5 bases at J, with 17 bases between the two ends. The CDR3: CAISEGYGGINEQYF. Here the CDR3 DNA reads TGTGCCATCAGTGAAGGATACGGGGGTATCAACGAGCAGTACTTC.

This clonotype has only a few counts. This chain links TRBV7-2 with TRBJ1-2; TRBD1 aligns across 7 bases. The CDR3 loop spans 14 amino acids. Looked up from germline, CDR1 is SGHTA and CDR2 is FQGNSA. Trimming at V came to 5 bases and at J to 1 base, leaving 4 bases not matched to a gene. The CDR3 sequence is CASSRDSLNYGYTF. In DNA form, the CDR3 reads TGTGCCAGCAGCCGGGACAGCCTTAACTATGGCTACACCTTC.

This clonotype was observed at least ten times. This chain joins TRBV29-1 and TRBJ2-3; D is possibly TRBD1 or TRBD2 (5 bases each). Germline V gene sequence: CDR1 SQVTM, CDR2 ANQGSEA. V was cut by 1 base and J by 1 base, with 18 bases left in between. The CDR3 sequence is 17 residues long. The CDR3 spells CSVEVLMGELGTDTQYF. The CDR3 coding sequence is TGCAGCGTTGAAGTGTTGATGGGGGAGTTGGGCACAGATACGCAGTATTTT.

The V call is TRBV30, the J call TRBJ2-1, with D maybe TRBD2 (6 bases). V shed 8 bases and J shed 6 bases, with 20 bases lying between them. Germline lookup yields CDR1 GTSNPN and CDR2 SVGIG (reference sequence). The CDR3 runs 14 residues. The CDR3 loop is CAHGNGARGNEQFF. The CDR3, as DNA: TGTGCCCACGGTAATGGGGCGCGGGGCAATGAGCAGTTCTTC.

This clonotype occurred many times. The V gene is TRBV5-1, the J gene TRBJ1-1; D gene uncertain. V shed 2 bases and J shed 1 base, with 9 bases lying between them. This CDR3 is built from 14 residues. CDR1 is SGHRS and CDR2 is YFSETQ in the germline V gene. The CDR3 region is CASSLGPSNTEAFF. The DNA for the CDR3 is TGCGCCAGCAGCTTAGGCCCGTCGAACACTGAAGCTTTCTTT. The whole variable domain, filled in from reference TRBV5-1 and TRBJ1-1, reads KAGVTQTPRYLIKTRGQQVTLSCSPISGHRSVSWYQQTPGQGLQFLFEYFSETQRNKGNFPGRFSGRQFSNSRSEMNVSTLELGDSALYLCASSLGPSNTEAFFGQGTRLTVV.

This clonotype was picked up many times. This chain connects TRBV9 to TRBJ1-2, with no clear D. Germline lookup yields CDR1 SGDLS and CDR2 YYNGEE. CDR3 length: 11 amino acids. Trimming stripped 4 bases from V and 2 bases from J, with 3 bases between. The CDR3 region is CASSQNYGYTF. The CDR3 nucleotides are TGTGCCAGCAGCCAGAACTATGGCTACACCTTC.

In its sample, this clonotype was seen a few times. The chain couples TRBV7-3 to TRBJ2-3; D unresolved. The V end lost 5 bases, the J end lost 2 bases, and 11 bases lay between the germline ends. The germline V gene encodes CDR1 SGHTA and CDR2 FQGTGA. The CDR3 covers 14 residues. The DNA for the CDR3 is TGTGCCAGCAGCCCAAATCCCCCCACAGATACGCAGTATTTT. This translates into CASSPNPPTDTQYF.

This clonotype was recorded a few times. The rearrangement joins TRBV6-5 to TRBJ2-3, with 9 bases identical to TRBD2. V lost 5 bases to trimming and J lost 6 bases; unmatched junction nucleotides: 9. Germline CDR1 is MNHEY and CDR2 is SVGAGI. The CDR3 is 15 residues long. The CDR3 loop is CASSPLAGVKDTQYF. The CDR3 DNA reads as TGTGCCAGCAGTCCCTTAGCGGGAGTGAAGGATACGCAGTATTTT.

This clonotype was counted many times. The genes are TRBV9 and TRBJ2-7; tentatively, D is TRBD1 or TRBD2 (5 bases each). The germline CDR1 and CDR2 sequences are SGDLS and YYNGEE. Trimming stripped 2 bases from V and 6 bases from J, with 18 bases between. The CDR3 extends over 15 amino acids. For the CDR3, the DNA is TGTGCCAGCAGCGTGGGTGGGTCGGGACGAGGCGAGCAGTACTTC. The encoded protein is CASSVGGSGRGEQYF.

For this clonotype: A read error may be the cause here, since a much bigger clone is one base away. V usage is TRBV7-2 and J usage is TRBJ2-7, with a tentative D call TRBD1 (5 bases). The length of the CDR3 is 14 residues. Trimming took off 2 bases at V and 5 bases at J, with 13 bases between the two ends. Germline V gene data show CDR1 as SGHTA and CDR2 as FQGNSA. For the CDR3, the DNA is TGTGCCAGCAGCTTAATCCAGGGCGGAAACGAGCAGTACTTC. It codes for CASSLIQGGNEQYF.

The chain uses TRBV2 and TRBJ2-1, with D unclear. Deletions cut 7 bases from V and 5 bases from J, with 9 bases between. Germline V gene data show CDR1 as SNHLY and CDR2 as FYNNEI. The CDR3 has 12 residues. CDR3 region: CASNMGDNEQFF. The CDR3, as DNA: TGTGCCAGCAATATGGGTGACAATGAGCAGTTCTTC.

This clonotype was counted ten times or more. Here the CDR3 DNA reads TGCAGTGCTAGAAAGAGGGCCGGGGAGCTGTTTTTT. It translates to CSARKRAGELFF. The J gene is TRBJ2-2, the V gene TRBV20-1, with D tentatively TRBD2 (5 bases). Germline loops: CDR1 DFQATT, CDR2 SNEGSKA (reference sequence). There are 12 residues in the CDR3. V lost 2 bases, J lost 6 bases, and 7 bases lay in between.

About this clonotype: This sequence may be a read error, since a much larger clone differs from it by one base. CDR3: CASMGLNTETFF. The CDR3 DNA reads TGTGCCAGCATGGGGCTGAACACTGAAACTTTCTTT. The chain links TRBV7-9 to TRBJ1-1; D possibly corresponds to TRBD1 (5 bases). The CDR3 is 12 amino acids. CDR1 and CDR2 from the germline V gene are SEHNR and FQNEAQ (reference sequence). Together with reference TRBV7-9 and TRBJ1-1, the CDR3 gives the full variable domain: DTGVSQNPRHKITKRGQNVTFRCDPISEHNRLYWYRQTLGQGPEFLTYFQNEAQLEKSRLLSDRFSAERPKGSFSTLEIQRTEQGDSAMYLCASMGLNTETFFGQGTRLTVV.

This clonotype has a count of ten or more. V usage is TRBV2 and J usage is TRBJ2-7; D is possibly TRBD2 (5 bases). V was pared by 7 bases and J by 0 bases, with 16 bases between. Germline V gene lookup returns CDR1 SNHLY and CDR2 FYNNEI. The CDR3 runs to 15 residues. CDR3 region: CASTLGRTVSYEQYF. The CDR3 DNA follows: TGTGCCAGCACCCTAGGAAGGACTGTCTCCTACGAGCAGTACTTC.

Remarks on this clonotype: With a much larger clone just one base away, this may be a read error. The V and J genes are TRBV28 and TRBJ2-1; unclear D gene. Germline V lookup: CDR1 MDHEN, CDR2 SYDVKM. CDR3 length: 13 amino acids. Trimming cost V 5 bases and J 4 bases, with 9 bases left between them. The CDR3 sequence is CASSMSRYNEQFF. CDR3 bases: TGTGCCAGCAGTATGAGCCGGTACAATGAGCAGTTCTTC.

The V call is TRBV10-3, the J call TRBJ2-1; TRBD2 might be the D (5 bases). The CDR3 is 15 residues long. V was clipped by 11 bases and J by 7 bases, with 24 bases between them. Germline-derived CDR1 and CDR2 are ENHRY and SYGVKD. In nucleotides, the CDR3 is TGTGCCCAAGGGAAACCGGCGGGCGGCCTAAATGAGCAGTTCTTC. This translates into CAQGKPAGGLNEQFF.

This clonotype was observed a handful of times. CDR3: CSVDGHGYTF. The CDR3 bases are TGCAGCGTTGACGGCCATGGCTACACCTTC. This chain joins TRBV29-1 and TRBJ1-2; D not certain. This CDR3 comprises 10 residues. Trimming pared 3 bases from V and 6 bases from J, leaving 5 bases between. CDR1 SQVTM and CDR2 ANQGSEA come from the germline V gene.

This chain links TRBV5-1 with TRBJ2-3; TRBD2 aligns across 8 bases. The germline CDR1 and CDR2 sequences are SGHRS and YFSETQ. CDR3 length: 15 residues. Trimming cost V 3 bases and J 6 bases; bases outside gene matches: 9. The CDR3 coding sequence is TGCGCCAGCAGCTCGAGCGGGAGTAGGGTGGATACGCAGTATTTT. Residues: CASSSSGSRVDTQYF.

Only a few counts were recorded for this clonotype. The chain employs TRBV6-1 and TRBJ1-6, with a tentative D call TRBD1 (6 bases). The CDR3 spans 14 residues. With 8 bases removed from V and 12 bases from J, the gap between germline ends came to 20 bases. Per germline, CDR1 MNHNS and CDR2 SASEGT. CDR3 sequence reads: CASHFDGQREPLHF. CDR3 DNA: TGTGCCAGCCACTTCGACGGACAGCGAGAACCCCTCCACTTT.

This clonotype was observed many times. The chain combines TRBV3-1 with TRBJ2-5; 14 positions agree with TRBD2. CDR3 length equals 15 residues. Germline V gives CDR1 LGHDT, CDR2 YNNKEL (reference sequence). With V trimmed by 6 bases and J by 4 bases, 4 bases remained unmatched. CDR3 protein: CASSGTSGSSETQYF. CDR3 in DNA: TGTGCCAGCAGTGGGACTAGCGGGAGTTCAGAGACCCAGTACTTC.

At least ten counts were recorded for this clonotype. This chain links TRBV28 with TRBJ2-1, with D unclear. The CDR3 is made up of 15 amino acids. CDR1 is MDHEN, CDR2 SYDVKM, per germline. V lost 3 bases, J lost 2 bases, and 11 bases lay in between. CDR3 loop: CASSFGRETYNEQFF. As DNA, the CDR3 is TGTGCCAGCAGTTTTGGCAGAGAAACCTACAATGAGCAGTTCTTC.

The V gene is TRBV28, the J gene TRBJ2-1, with D tentatively TRBD1 or TRBD2 (5 bases each). This CDR3 spans 13 amino acids. Trimming cost V 3 bases and J 8 bases, with 11 bases left between them. Per the germline V gene, CDR1 is MDHEN and CDR2 is SYDVKM. CDR3 in amino acids: CASSFPTGHEQFF. The CDR3 DNA reads as TGTGCCAGCAGTTTCCCGACGGGGCATGAGCAGTTCTTC.

V and J are TRBV28 and TRBJ1-2; D uncertain. There are 15 residues in the CDR3. Trimming left V 3 bases short and J 2 bases short, with 13 bases between. CDR1 and CDR2 from the germline V gene are MDHEN and SYDVKM. CDR3: CASSFGALVNYGYTF. The CDR3 DNA follows: TGTGCCAGCAGTTTCGGAGCTCTGGTGAACTATGGCTACACCTTC.

On this clonotype: The germline gene is not matched at one end of the junction; a read error may be the cause. The chain employs TRBV2 and TRBJ1-1, with TRBD1 as a possible D gene (6 bases). The CDR3 sequence is 14 residues long. Germline V gene sequence: CDR1 SNHLY, CDR2 FYNNEI. CDR3 region: CASSPRIWDTETFF. The DNA of the CDR3 is TGTGCCAGCAGTCCCAGGATCTGGGACACTGAAACTTTCTTT.

This clonotype was counted only a few times. The chain joins TRBV9 to TRBJ2-1; 8 bases agree with TRBD2. There are 16 residues in the CDR3. V dropped 4 bases and J dropped 2; count of bases not matched to a gene: 8. Per germline, CDR1 SGDLS and CDR2 YYNGEE. The CDR3 DNA reads as TGTGCCAGCAGCATCGATCCGGGACTAGCCTACAATGAGCAGTTCTTC. It is translated as CASSIDPGLAYNEQFF.

This chain uses TRBV7-8 with TRBJ1-2; D call uncertain. Germline values: CDR1 SGHVS, CDR2 FQNEAQ. CDR3 length equals 13 residues. Trimming shortened V by 1 base and J by 8 bases, and 11 bases separated the two germline ends. DNA for the CDR3: TGTGCCAGCAGCTTAGTGGGCCTAGGGGGCTACACCTTC. It encodes CASSLVGLGGYTF.

This clonotype has a count of ten or more. The gene calls are TRBV18 and TRBJ1-5; D may be TRBD1 (6 bases). The CDR3 loop spans 15 amino acids. The V gene lost 2 bases and the J gene lost 2 bases, with 10 bases spanning the gap. Germline-derived CDR1 and CDR2 are KGHSH and LQKENI. The DNA for the CDR3 is TGTGCCAGCTCACCAACAGGGACGGGCAATCAGCCCCAGCATTTT. Its translation is CASSPTGTGNQPQHF.